This T cell receptor (beta chain) is from a study of neurological immune-mediated disorders. Trimming shortened V by 6 bases and J by 12 bases, and 21 bases separated the two germline ends. The CDR3 covers 14 residues. Synthesis of cDNA was carried out by template-switch 5'RACE. The reaction used 10-nucleotide random UMIs. MiXCR, run by TCRdb on the 5' RACE reads, gives a single entry per CDR3 protein. Here the sample spans some 66,000 distinct CDR3 sequences, around 3.1% being singletons. This sequence joins TRBV12-3 or TRBV12-4 and TRBJ1-3; D possibly corresponds to TRBD1 (5 bases). The specimen was PBMCs. This TCR was recovered from a man aged 35 to 55 with multiple sclerosis. CDR3 residues: CASRDPGFGKNIYF. In DNA form, the CDR3 reads TGTGCCAGCAGAGACCCAGGGTTTGGAAAAAACATATATTTT.